This T cell receptor (beta chain) came from a study of blood T cells in healthy people across ages. V was shortened by 3 bases and J by 3 bases, with 15 bases between the two germline ends. Per germline, CDR1 MDHEN and CDR2 SYDVKM. The length of the CDR3 is 15 residues. Study-wide findings and caveats: Across the age range, TCR beta diversity per million T cells fell in a roughly linear way.

Next came a second PCR, run for about 7 to 12 cycles, which used a sample-barcoded 5' primer along with a J-beta primer mix. TCRdb ran MiXCR on the 5' RACE reads and lists one entry per CDR3 protein. The sample has over 1,500,000 distinct CDR3 sequences, around 42% seen once. This clonotype was observed a handful of times. No antigen is known for it. Donors ranged from roughly 6 to 100 years old and were healthy Caucasians in Russia. The clonotype comes from a human donor in good health. Material for sequencing was blood. The rearrangement joins TRBV28 to TRBJ2-7, with D possibly called TRBD1 or TRBD2 (6 bases each). In DNA form, the CDR3 reads TGTGCCAGCAGTTTGAGAGGGGGGACTCGCTACGAGCAGTACTTC. Translating gives CASSLRGGTRYEQYF.